The 14 T cell receptor beta chains below come from one sample, sequenced in a study of blood T cell repertoires in COVID-19. The repertoire was sequenced with immunoSEQ multiplex PCR; TCRdb's copy has only in-frame clones and lacks some. The top ten clones hold over 9% of a sample with more than 300,000 clones, roughly 89% of them seen once. The sequencing input was PBMCs or T cells enriched from blood (not recorded which). These receptors all come from a woman between 25 and 40 years old who had recovered from COVID-19.

This chain uses TRBV16 with TRBJ2-1; maybe TRBD1 (6 bases). Germline CDR1 KGHSY, CDR2 FQNENV. Trimming took 2 bases from V and 6 from J, leaving 23 bases between them. CDR3 length equals 18 residues. The CDR3 region has the DNA TGTGCCAGCAGCCAAGTCCTCCCGGACAGTTTCTCCCTCAATGAGCAGTTCTTC. Protein: CASSQVLPDSFSLNEQFF. The full variable domain, in which reference TRBV16 and TRBJ2-1 provide the parts outside the CDR3, is GEEVAQTPKHLVRGEGQKAKLYCAPIKGHSYVFWYQQVLKNEFKFLISFQNENVFDETGMPKERFSAKCLPNSPCSLEIQATKLEDSAVYFCASSQVLPDSFSLNEQFFGPGTRLTVL.

The chain carries TRBV7-9 and TRBJ1-1; tentative D call: TRBD1 (6 bases). CDR1 and CDR2 from the germline V gene are SEHNR and FQNEAQ (reference sequence). Trimming stripped 3 bases from V and 4 bases from J, with 15 bases between. This CDR3 spans 15 amino acids. The CDR3 here is CASSFRGAGATEAFF. The CDR3 DNA sequence: TGTGCCAGCAGCTTCAGGGGTGCGGGGGCCACTGAAGCTTTCTTT.

The rearrangement uses TRBV29-1 and TRBJ2-7; 11 nucleotides align to TRBD2. CDR3 length: 15 amino acids. J was trimmed by 1 base and V by 6 bases; bases with no gene match: 8. Germline CDR1 SQVTM, CDR2 ANQGSEA. As DNA, the CDR3 is TGCAGCGTGGCGAAATGGACTAGCGGGTCCTACGAGCAGTACTTC. Translation: CSVAKWTSGSYEQYF.

The rearrangement links TRBV18 to TRBJ2-2; TRBD1 matches at 8 bases. The CDR3 is 15 amino acids. The germline CDR1 and CDR2 sequences are KGHSH and LQKENI. V lost 6 bases, J lost 1 base, and 4 bases stayed unmatched. The DNA for the CDR3 is TGTGCCAGCTCGCGGACAGGGCTGAACACCGGGGAGCTGTTTTTT. This translates into CASSRTGLNTGELFF.

The rearrangement links TRBV27 to TRBJ2-3; the D is unclear. Germline loops: CDR1 MNHEY, CDR2 SMNVEV (reference sequence). The CDR3 consists of 12 residues. The V and J ends lost 6 bases and 8 bases respectively, with 12 bases between them. The CDR3 loop reads CASSDITSTQYF. The CDR3 nucleotides are TGTGCCAGCAGCGACATCACATCTACGCAGTATTTT.

The rearrangement joins TRBV4-3 to TRBJ2-1, with TRBD2 matching over 10 bases. Germline V gives CDR1 LGHNA, CDR2 YSLEER. The CDR3 spans 16 residues. V dropped 4 bases and J dropped 8; count of bases not matched to a gene: 11. CDR3 DNA: TGCGCCAGCAGCCCGAGGCTAGCGGGAGTTTTTCATGAGCAGTTCTTC. It is translated as CASSPRLAGVFHEQFF.

The chain is built from TRBV7-8 and TRBJ2-7; 11 nucleotides line up with TRBD2. J lost 7 bases, V lost 4 bases, and 15 bases had no gene match. CDR3 length: 17 amino acids. From germline, CDR1 is SGHVS and CDR2 FQNEAQ. The CDR3, as DNA: TGTGCCAGCAGCTCCAGAGGACTAGCGGGCCCGGCTGGTGAGCAGTACTTC. It encodes CASSSRGLAGPAGEQYF.

This clone has a single count. The rearrangement joins TRBV19 to TRBJ1-1; a possible D gene is TRBD1 (6 bases). The CDR3 extends over 14 amino acids. Germline CDR1 and CDR2: LNHDA and SQIVND (reference sequence). With 7 bases removed from V and 5 bases from J, the gap between germline ends came to 17 bases. The CDR3: CASTLRGARTEAFF. The CDR3 nucleotides are TGTGCCAGTACCCTTCGGGGGGCTCGGACTGAAGCTTTCTTT.

The chain combines TRBV27 with TRBJ2-3; 10 bases fit TRBD2. The ends lost 3 bases at V and 4 bases at J; junction bases unmatched: 7. The CDR3 loop spans 16 amino acids. Germline-derived CDR1 and CDR2 are MNHEY and SMNVEV (reference sequence). This CDR3 reads CASSFGLAGVPDTQYF. DNA for the CDR3: TGTGCCAGCAGTTTTGGGCTAGCGGGAGTCCCAGATACGCAGTATTTT.

The chain has TRBV2 and TRBJ2-1; TRBD2 aligns across 7 bases. Germline CDR1 is SNHLY and CDR2 is FYNNEI. This CDR3 spans 11 amino acids. Trimming took 10 bases from V and 3 from J; bases not matched to a gene: 0. The CDR3 protein is CATSGYNEQFF. The CDR3 nucleotides read TGTGCCACTAGCGGCTACAATGAGCAGTTCTTC.

The CDR3 is CASSPEGAFPEAFF. CDR3 sequence (DNA): TGTGCCAGCAGCCCCGAGGGGGCTTTTCCTGAAGCTTTCTTT. The chain recombines TRBV3-1 (or the pseudogene TRBV3-2) with TRBJ1-1; 7 positions agree with TRBD1. V lost 4 bases, J lost 6 bases, and 8 bases stayed unmatched. Germline values: CDR1 LGHDT, CDR2 YNNKEL (reference sequence). The CDR3 runs 14 residues.

J is TRBJ2-3 and V is TRBV11-2; D may be TRBD1 (5 bases). Germline V gene sequence: CDR1 SGHAT, CDR2 FQNNGV. Trimming took 8 bases from V and 2 from J, leaving 17 bases between them. There are 15 residues in the CDR3. The CDR3 sequence is CASSLFQGNTDTQYF. The CDR3 DNA is TGTGCCAGCTCCCTTTTCCAGGGAAACACAGATACGCAGTATTTT.

The chain couples TRBV7-9 to TRBJ2-1, with D tentatively TRBD1 (6 bases). The CDR3 has 15 residues. CDR1 is SEHNR and CDR2 is FQNEAQ in the germline V gene (reference sequence). Trimming left V 1 base short and J 4 bases short, with 11 bases between. CDR3 in amino acids: CASSLVGQMYNEQFF. For the CDR3, the DNA is TGTGCCAGCAGCTTAGTCGGACAGATGTACAATGAGCAGTTCTTC.

The gene calls are TRBV5-1 and TRBJ2-1, with 14 positions matching TRBD2. Germline trimming cut 0 bases from V and 10 bases from J; bases unmatched to any gene: 3. CDR3 length: 15 residues. From germline, CDR1 is SGHRS and CDR2 YFSETQ. The CDR3 is CASSLGLAGGTEQFF. CDR3 bases: TGCGCCAGCAGCTTGGGACTAGCGGGAGGGACGGAGCAGTTCTTC.